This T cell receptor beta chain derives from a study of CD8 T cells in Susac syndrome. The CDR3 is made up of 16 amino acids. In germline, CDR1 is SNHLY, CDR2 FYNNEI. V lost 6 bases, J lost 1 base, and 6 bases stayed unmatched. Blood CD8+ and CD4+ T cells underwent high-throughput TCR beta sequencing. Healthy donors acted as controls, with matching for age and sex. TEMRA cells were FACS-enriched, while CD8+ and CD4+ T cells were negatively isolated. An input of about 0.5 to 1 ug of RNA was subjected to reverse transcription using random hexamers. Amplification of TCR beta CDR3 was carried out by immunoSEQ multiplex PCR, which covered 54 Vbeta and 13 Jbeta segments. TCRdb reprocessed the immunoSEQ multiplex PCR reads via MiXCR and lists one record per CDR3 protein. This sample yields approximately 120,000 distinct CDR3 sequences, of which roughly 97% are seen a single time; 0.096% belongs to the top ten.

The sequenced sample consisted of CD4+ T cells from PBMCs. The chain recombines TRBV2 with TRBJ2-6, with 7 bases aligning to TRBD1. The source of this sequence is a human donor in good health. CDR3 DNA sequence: TGTGCCAGCAGAGACAGGGCAGTTTCTGGGGCCAACGTCCTGACTTTC. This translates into CASRDRAVSGANVLTF.